The 21 T cell receptor beta chains below all came from one sample that was sequenced in a study of blood T cell repertoires in COVID-19. Repertoires were generated with immunoSEQ multiplex PCR, while TCRdb's copy carries only in-frame clones and drops some. The table lists about 130,000 clones, about 85% of them singletons. The source material was peripheral blood. The receptors were sampled from an elderly woman with COVID-19, enrolled during active disease.

This clone was counted a single time. The rearrangement joins TRBV27 to TRBJ1-2; 8 bases are shared with TRBD1. Looked up from germline, CDR1 is MNHEY and CDR2 is SMNVEV (reference sequence). V dropped 5 bases and J dropped 4; count of bases not matched to a gene: 6. This CDR3 comprises 14 residues. The CDR3 sequence: CASSPSTGVYGYTF. The CDR3 DNA reads TGTGCCAGCAGTCCCTCGACAGGGGTCTATGGCTACACCTTC.

The table lists this clone with a count of one. The chain links TRBV6-1 to TRBJ2-7; 7 nucleotides match TRBD1. CDR3 length: 14 residues. The germline V gene encodes CDR1 MNHNS and CDR2 SASEGT. V shed 4 bases and J 4 bases; nucleotides not matched to a gene: 7. The CDR3 region is CASSGATGFYEQYF. Here the CDR3 DNA reads TGTGCCAGCAGTGGAGCGACAGGGTTTTACGAGCAGTACTTC.

This clone showed up just once. This same CDR3 is encoded by further DNA sequences in the sample. V and J are TRBV3-1 (or the pseudogene TRBV3-2) and TRBJ1-5; D uncertain. The CDR3 has 14 amino acids. With 0 bases removed from V and 4 bases from J, the gap between germline ends came to 7 bases. Germline loops: CDR1 LGHDT, CDR2 YNNKEL (reference sequence). The CDR3 region is CASSQDLRNQPQHF. CDR3 nucleotide sequence: TGTGCCAGCAGCCAAGATCTCAGGAATCAGCCCCAGCATTTT.

The chain carries TRBV11-2 and TRBJ1-6; a weak D match, TRBD1 (5 bases). Looked up from germline, CDR1 is SGHAT and CDR2 is FQNNGV. The CDR3 has 17 residues. V was clipped by 10 bases and J by 0 bases, with 19 bases between them. This chain's CDR3 is CATLPGGGSSYNSPLHF. CDR3 nucleotide sequence: TGTGCCACATTACCGGGGGGGGGAAGCTCCTATAATTCACCCCTCCACTTT.

The chain recombines TRBV4-3 with TRBJ2-5, with unresolved D. This CDR3 comprises 15 residues. The V end lost 0 bases, the J end lost 9 bases, and 17 bases lay between the germline ends. The germline V gene has CDR1 LGHNA and CDR2 YSLEER. The CDR3 loop is CASSQDYPGGQAQYF. DNA of the CDR3: TGCGCCAGCAGCCAAGATTACCCCGGCGGCCAAGCCCAGTACTTC.

In this sample, this clone turned up once. This chain connects TRBV7-2 to TRBJ2-7, with TRBD2 as a possible D gene (5 bases). The CDR3 spans 15 residues. Looked up from germline, CDR1 is SGHTA and CDR2 is FQGNSA. The V end lost 5 bases, the J end lost 0 bases, and 14 bases lay between the germline ends. CDR3 in amino acids: CASSPKAESSYEQYF. CDR3 DNA sequence: TGTGCCAGCAGCCCGAAAGCGGAGAGCTCCTACGAGCAGTACTTC.

V is TRBV9 and J is TRBJ2-1; 11 nucleotides align to TRBD2. The CDR3 is made up of 17 amino acids. The junction had 11 bases not matched to a gene; V was cut back by 4 bases and J by 5 bases. Germline V gene data show CDR1 as SGDLS and CDR2 as YYNGEE. The CDR3 region has the DNA TGTGCCAGCAGCCCACCCCGGGCTAGCGGGAGGAACAATGAGCAGTTCTTC. It codes for CASSPPRASGRNNEQFF. Combining the CDR3 with reference TRBV9 and TRBJ2-1 gives the whole variable domain DSGVTQTPKHLITATGQRVTLRCSPRSGDLSVYWYQQSLDQGLQFLIQYYNGEERAKGNILERFSAQQFPDLHSELNLSSLELGDSALYFCASSPPRASGRNNEQFFGPGTRLTVL.

This clone was seen just once. The chain employs TRBV2 and TRBJ2-7, with 7 bases aligning to TRBD1. The germline V gene encodes CDR1 SNHLY and CDR2 FYNNEI. V lost 7 bases and J lost 4; bases outside the gene matches: 10. This CDR3 comprises 14 residues. This CDR3 is CASKRGLTAYEQYF. The CDR3 nucleotides read TGTGCCAGCAAAAGGGGGCTCACCGCGTACGAGCAGTACTTC.

V and J are TRBV7-9 and TRBJ1-4; D possibly corresponds to TRBD1 (6 bases). The CDR3 runs to 14 residues. The germline V gene encodes CDR1 SEHNR and CDR2 FQNEAQ (reference sequence). V was shortened by 2 bases and J by 6 bases, with 10 bases between the two germline ends. CDR3 in amino acids: CASSLSRGDEKLFF. In DNA, the CDR3 is TGTGCCAGCAGCTTATCCAGGGGTGATGAAAAACTGTTTTTT.

This sequence joins TRBV9 and TRBJ2-5; TRBD1 aligns across 9 bases. The CDR3 is 15 residues long. The germline gives CDR1 SGDLS, CDR2 YYNGEE. Germline trimming cut 2 bases from V and 6 bases from J; bases unmatched to any gene: 8. The CDR3 DNA reads as TGTGCCAGCAGCGTCGGACAGGGGATACTGAAGACCCAGTACTTC. Translating gives CASSVGQGILKTQYF.

The chain is built from TRBV28 and TRBJ1-2; D is ambiguous. CDR3 length: 15 amino acids. Germline V gene lookup returns CDR1 MDHEN and CDR2 SYDVKM. V was cut by 8 bases and J by 8 bases, with 24 bases left in between. The CDR3 DNA reads as TGTGCCAGCCGAAGCCCGGCAGTGACGGCGGGGGGCTACACCTTC. Translated, it gives CASRSPAVTAGGYTF.

This clone was seen a single time. V usage is TRBV10-2 and J usage is TRBJ2-1, with 8 nucleotides matching TRBD1. The trim removed 8 bases at V and 10 bases at J, leaving 7 bases unmatched. Germline CDR1 WSHSY, CDR2 SAAADI. The CDR3 totals 12 residues. The CDR3, as DNA: TGCGCCAGCTCGCAGGGGGCCGTGGAGCAGTTCTTC. The encoded protein is CASSQGAVEQFF.

The J gene is TRBJ2-5, the V gene TRBV5-1; 7 positions agree with TRBD2. Germline assignment: CDR1 SGHRS and CDR2 YFSETQ. V shed 6 bases and J 2 bases; nucleotides not matched to a gene: 4. The CDR3 covers 13 residues. The DNA of the CDR3 is TGCGCCAGCAAAGTTAGCGGGCAAGAGACCCAGTACTTC. Translation: CASKVSGQETQYF. The complete variable domain, with remaining parts taken from reference TRBV5-1 and TRBJ2-5, reads KAGVTQTPRYLIKTRGQQVTLSCSPISGHRSVSWYQQTPGQGLQFLFEYFSETQRNKGNFPGRFSGRQFSNSRSEMNVSTLELGDSALYLCASKVSGQETQYFGPGTRLLVL.

V is TRBV6-1 and J is TRBJ1-6, with 11 bases aligning to TRBD1. In germline, CDR1 is MNHNS, CDR2 SASEGT. After removal of 2 bases from V and 9 bases from J, the junction contained 3 bases not matched to a gene. This CDR3 spans 15 amino acids. In DNA, the CDR3 is TGTGCCAGCAGTGAAATGGGACAGGGGGTTTCACCCCTCCACTTT. Translation gives CASSEMGQGVSPLHF.

In its sample, this clone was seen a few times. The chain couples TRBV7-9 to TRBJ1-2; 7 nucleotides line up with TRBD1. Germline trimming cut 1 base from V and 5 bases from J; bases unmatched to any gene: 7. Germline CDR1 reads SEHNR; CDR2 reads FQNEAQ (reference sequence). The CDR3 runs to 15 residues. The CDR3 DNA sequence: TGTGCCAGCAGCTTAGACGCGGGACAGCTTTATGGCTACACCTTC. This encodes CASSLDAGQLYGYTF.

The chain recombines TRBV6-1 with TRBJ2-7; a possible D gene is TRBD1 (5 bases). Per germline, CDR1 MNHNS and CDR2 SASEGT. Trimming cost V 3 bases and J 7 bases, with 7 bases left between them. CDR3 length: 11 amino acids. CDR3 loop: CASSDAGEQYF. The CDR3 coding sequence is TGTGCCAGCAGTGACGCAGGGGAGCAGTACTTC.

V is TRBV28 and J is TRBJ2-7, with 7 nucleotides matching TRBD1. CDR3 size: 13 residues. The V gene's germline CDR1 is MDHEN and CDR2 SYDVKM. V trimming: 6 bases; J trimming: 3 bases; junction bases outside the gene matches: 5. This CDR3 is CASSRGQNYEQYF. In DNA, the CDR3 is TGTGCCAGCAGCAGGGGACAGAACTACGAGCAGTACTTC.

The V call is TRBV6-1, the J call TRBJ2-7, with TRBD1 as a possible D gene (6 bases). Germline loops: CDR1 MNHNS, CDR2 SASEGT. V was shortened by 0 bases and J by 0 bases, with 18 bases between the two germline ends. The CDR3 consists of 18 residues. The CDR3 nucleotides read TGTGCCAGCAGTGAAGCGCTTCAGGGGAAAACAGGCTCCTACGAGCAGTACTTC. This sequence encodes CASSEALQGKTGSYEQYF.

The V call is TRBV7-2, the J call TRBJ1-4; 8 bases agree with TRBD1. With 6 bases clipped from V and 7 bases from J, the junction kept 7 bases outside the gene matches. The germline V gene encodes CDR1 SGHTA and CDR2 FQGNSA. The CDR3 consists of 14 residues. CDR3 nucleotide sequence: TGTGCCAGCAGATATGGACAGGGTGGTGAAAAACTGTTTTTT. Its protein is CASRYGQGGEKLFF. Supplemented by reference TRBV7-2 and TRBJ1-4, the full variable domain reads GAGVSQSPSNKVTEKGKDVELRCDPISGHTALYWYRQSLGQGLEFLIYFQGNSAPDKSGLPSDRFSAERTGGSVSTLTIQRTQQEDSAVYLCASRYGQGGEKLFFGSGTQLSVL.

V gene TRBV2 combines with J gene TRBJ1-1, with a tentative D call TRBD1 (6 bases). V lost 4 bases and J lost 1, with 10 bases in between. The CDR3 totals 14 residues. Germline values: CDR1 SNHLY, CDR2 FYNNEI. The CDR3 here is CASSGPRGNTEAFF. The CDR3 nucleotides are TGTGCCAGCAGTGGCCCCAGGGGGAACACTGAAGCTTTCTTT.

The chain links TRBV7-8 to TRBJ2-2; D is perhaps TRBD1 (6 bases). V was cut by 5 bases and J by 7 bases, with 17 bases left in between. CDR1 and CDR2 (germline): SGHVS, FQNEAQ. The CDR3 has 15 residues. The CDR3 nucleotides read TGTGCCAGCAGCCGAATTCAGGGGAATAGCGGGGAGCTGTTTTTT. It translates to CASSRIQGNSGELFF.